This T cell receptor (beta chain) was recovered during a study of spatial heterogeneity in lung cancer. Study information: Averaged across combinations, each unique TCR and UMI pairing appeared more than ten times in raw reads, which were uncorrected.

This clonotype was seen at least ten times. Its antigen is as yet unknown. Time point noted: sample taken at primary tumor resection. Sequencing of whole RNA from tumor, nontumor lung or frozen PBMC involved no sorting. Samples came from 72 TRACERx patients with untreated early-stage lung cancer. From the 5' RACE reads, TCRdb called clonotypes with MiXCR, one entry per CDR3 protein. The data contain tens of thousands of distinct CDR3 sequences, around 15% of them seen just once; the ten biggest clones take up 55% to 60%. General study points: Expanded tumor TCRs that were ubiquitous appeared in blood more at resection than follow-up.

This clonotype originated in a male donor with early-stage non-small cell lung cancer. Sequenced here: PBMCs, sampled at surgery.

The CDR3: CASSPGGLYEQYF. The CDR3 DNA reads as TGTGCCAGCAGCCCGGGAGGGCTCTACGAGCAGTACTTC. The chain carries TRBV7-3 and TRBJ2-7; 8 bases map to TRBD2. This CDR3 has 13 amino acids. J was trimmed by 3 bases and V by 5 bases; bases with no gene match: 3. Germline V gene data show CDR1 as SGHTA and CDR2 as FQGTGA.